This T cell receptor (beta chain) stems from a study of T-cell reconstitution after alpha-beta-depleted transplantation in children (dated by TCRdb to 2016 to 2017). About the investigation overall: Using TCR repertoire profiling, the study quantitatively followed how T-cell immune reconstitution unfolded in children after TCRalphabeta/CD19-depleted allogeneic hematopoietic cell transplantation.

The receptor library was made with PCR. The sequencing machine was an Illumina HiSeq 2500. To normalize quantification of the TCRbeta repertoire, the TCR libraries were built with molecular barcoding that relied on unique molecular identifiers. TCRdb cleaned the public reads at Q25 with fastp, built clones with MiXCR and kept in-frame beta chains. Each entry is one CDR3 protein sequence, shown with its most common DNA and genes. The sample has 230,000 or so distinct CDR3 sequences on record, 9.7% of them singletons. The ten top clones hold around 5.1% of the sample. Comment on this clonotype: Its antigen is still unknown. No base quality information exists; no much larger clone differs at one position.

The source material was PBMCs from the stem cell graft donor, sampled from the stem cell graft. This TCR was recovered from a human donor who donated a stem cell graft to a child with SCID.

The CDR3 region has the sequence CAFSLGSRRRTGSYEQYF. The bases are TGTGCCTTCAGTTTGGGATCCCGTAGGAGGACAGGGTCATACGAGCAGTACTTC. The chain is assembled from TRBV12-3 or TRBV12-4 and TRBJ2-7, and 8 junction bases match TRBD1. The CDR3 starts with the cysteine, ends with the phenylalanine, and has 18 residues. The CDR3 DNA has 54 bases and is translated from base 1. Germline trimming: 11 bases from V, 4 bases from J; junction bases outside gene matches: 25.